The 2 T cell receptor beta chains below come from one sample, sequenced in a study of shared clonotypes between healthy human individuals. Positively selected for CCR7, the CD45RO-negative cells used as naive CD8 cells excluded terminally differentiated effector memory CD45RA+ cells. Assay used: immunoSEQ multiplex PCR; TCRdb lists only in-frame clones, some missing. This table has some 1,900,000 clones, over 85% appearing once. Sequencing was done on a sample of naive CD8+ T cells sorted from blood. These TCRs come from a man aged 18 to 30 in good health.

The chain uses TRBV7-9 and TRBJ1-2; D might be TRBD1 (6 bases). This CDR3 comprises 13 residues. Per the germline V gene, CDR1 is SEHNR and CDR2 is FQNEAQ (reference sequence). Trimming removed 5 bases at V and 4 bases at J, with 11 bases between. In DNA, the CDR3 is TGTGCCAGCAGCATCGCACAGGGCTATGGCTACACCTTC. This codes for CASSIAQGYGYTF.

The chain couples TRBV27 to TRBJ2-7; 8 bases are a match to TRBD1. Germline CDR1 is MNHEY and CDR2 is SMNVEV (reference sequence). This CDR3 is 17 amino acids long. V trimming: 5 bases; J trimming: 7 bases; junction bases outside the gene matches: 19. The CDR3 region has the DNA TGTGCCAGCAGTCTGAACCACCCCGGACAGGGTCGAGAGGAGCAGTACTTC. Its protein is CASSLNHPGQGREEQYF.